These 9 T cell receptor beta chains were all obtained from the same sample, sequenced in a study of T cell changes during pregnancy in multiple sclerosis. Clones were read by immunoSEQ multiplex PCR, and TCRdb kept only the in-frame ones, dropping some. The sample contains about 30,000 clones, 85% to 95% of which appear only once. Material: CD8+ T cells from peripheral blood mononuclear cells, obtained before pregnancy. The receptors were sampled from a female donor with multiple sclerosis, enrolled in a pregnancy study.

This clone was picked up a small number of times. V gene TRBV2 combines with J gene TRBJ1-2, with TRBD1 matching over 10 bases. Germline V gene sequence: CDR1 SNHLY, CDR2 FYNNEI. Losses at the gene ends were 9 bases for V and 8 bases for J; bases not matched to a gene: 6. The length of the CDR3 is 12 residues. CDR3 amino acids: CASDRGLLGYTF. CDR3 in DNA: TGTGCCAGTGACAGGGGGCTATTAGGCTACACCTTC.

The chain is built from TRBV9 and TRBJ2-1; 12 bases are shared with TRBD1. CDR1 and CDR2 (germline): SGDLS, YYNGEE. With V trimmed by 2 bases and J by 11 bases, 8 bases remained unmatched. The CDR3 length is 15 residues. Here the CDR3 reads CASSVHGTGGGKQFF. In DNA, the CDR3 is TGTGCCAGCAGCGTTCACGGGACAGGGGGCGGGAAGCAGTTCTTC.

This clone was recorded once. The CDR3 DNA reads as TGCGCCAGCAGCCAAGCCAGCGGGAGTGAGCAGTTCTTC. Its translation is CASSQASGSEQFF. The chain couples TRBV4-1 to TRBJ2-1; 8 positions agree with TRBD2. The CDR3 covers 13 residues. Losses at the gene ends were 1 base for V and 9 bases for J; bases not matched to a gene: 2. CDR1 and CDR2 (germline): MGHRA, YSYEKL.

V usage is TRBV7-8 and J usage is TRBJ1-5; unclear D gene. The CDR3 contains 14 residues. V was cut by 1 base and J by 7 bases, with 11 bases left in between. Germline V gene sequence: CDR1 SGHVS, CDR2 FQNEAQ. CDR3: CASSLGSGGQPQHF. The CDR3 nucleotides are TGTGCCAGCAGCTTAGGGTCGGGCGGGCAGCCCCAGCATTTT.

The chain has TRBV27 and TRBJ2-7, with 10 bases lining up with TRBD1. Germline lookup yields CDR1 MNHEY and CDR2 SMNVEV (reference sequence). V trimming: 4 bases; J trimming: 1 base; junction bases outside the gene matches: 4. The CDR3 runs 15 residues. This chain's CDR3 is CASSSGTGVSYEQYF. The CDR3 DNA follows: TGTGCCAGCAGTTCCGGGACAGGGGTATCCTACGAGCAGTACTTC.

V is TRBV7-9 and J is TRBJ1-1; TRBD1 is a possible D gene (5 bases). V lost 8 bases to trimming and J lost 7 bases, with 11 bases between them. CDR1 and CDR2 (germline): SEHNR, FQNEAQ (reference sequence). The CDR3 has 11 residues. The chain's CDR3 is CASEVRGEAFF. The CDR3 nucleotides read TGTGCCAGCGAGGTAAGGGGTGAAGCTTTCTTT. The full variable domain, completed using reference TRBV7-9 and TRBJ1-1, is DTGVSQNPRHKITKRGQNVTFRCDPISEHNRLYWYRQTLGQGPEFLTYFQNEAQLEKSRLLSDRFSAERPKGSFSTLEIQRTEQGDSAMYLCASEVRGEAFFGQGTRLTVV.

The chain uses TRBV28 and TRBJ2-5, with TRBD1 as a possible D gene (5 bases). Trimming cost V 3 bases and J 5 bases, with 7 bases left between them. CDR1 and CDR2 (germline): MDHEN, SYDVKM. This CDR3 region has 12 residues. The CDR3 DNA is TGTGCCAGCAGTTTTCCAGGGGAGACCCAGTACTTC. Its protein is CASSFPGETQYF.

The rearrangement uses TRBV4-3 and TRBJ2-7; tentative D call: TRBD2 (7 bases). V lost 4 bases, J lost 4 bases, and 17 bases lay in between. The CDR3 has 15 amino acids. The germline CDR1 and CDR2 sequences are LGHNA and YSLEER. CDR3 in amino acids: CASSPGVGGQYEQYF. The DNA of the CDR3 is TGCGCCAGCAGCCCAGGGGTGGGGGGGCAGTACGAGCAGTACTTC.

The CDR3 sequence is CASSYLTGDNYGYTF. The CDR3, as DNA: TGTGCCAGCAGTTACCTGACAGGGGATAACTATGGCTACACCTTC. This chain connects TRBV27 to TRBJ1-2; 8 nucleotides agree with TRBD1. Germline V lookup: CDR1 MNHEY, CDR2 SMNVEV (reference sequence). V lost 4 bases and J lost 1; bases outside the gene matches: 5. The CDR3 spans 15 residues.